The present entry profiles one T cell receptor beta chain with its context. Its binding antigen is unknown. The sample holds no much larger clone one base away, and base qualities are not on file. These data are taken from a study of shared clonotypes between healthy human individuals (dated by TCRdb to the early 2020s). In the study overall: The cohort comprised a couple of women and a few men aged 18 to 49 years. Per donor, three plates each were used for CD4 naive and CD4 memory, two for CD8 naive, and one for CD8 memory. The study deeply sequenced blood TCR repertoires of several healthy adults to estimate repertoire size and the extent of clonotype sharing between individuals. Different laboratories and diverse techniques were used to prepare libraries and sequence TCR repertoires, to increase sequencing depth and limit assay-specific biases. Leukapheresis yielded between about 0.85 and 10 billion PBMCs per donor. Results the study describes overall, beyond this receptor: Based on pairwise subsampling, the degree of clonotype sharing among donors was expected to be affected by sequencing depth. Clonotypes shared by all four sorted-subset donors showed higher generation probabilities than non-shared clonotypes. Incomplete sequencing was indicated by rarefaction of sorted-subset datasets, despite the large sequencing depth. Because the study included only a small number of donors, the genetic and exposure-history diversity represented was limited. Sampling was restricted to blood, and TCR repertoires in tissues likely differ from the TCR repertoires found in blood. Larger estimated clonotype richness was generally found for naive subsets than for memory subsets. About 5% of naive CD4, 3.5% of naive CD8, approximately 2.2% of memory CD4, and 0.4% of memory CD8 clonotypes were shared across a few donors.

The CDR3, cysteine through phenylalanine, is 14 amino acids long. Solely the CDR3 DNA is kept, with 42 bases framed from the first base. Trimming costs V 8 bases and J 5 bases, and their ends lie 15 bases apart. CDR1 and CDR2 are drawn from the germline V gene: MNHEY, SVGAGI. The donors were healthy, HIV-negative adults with no recently reported acute infections or vaccinations. Every donor was a Caucasian adult living in Nashville, Tennessee, USA. CD4+ T cells were enriched through magnetic negative selection, after which naive cells were positively selected on CD45RA and the remaining negative fraction served as the memory subset. Blood was collected by leukapheresis, and PBMCs were isolated by Ficoll-Histopaque density gradient centrifugation and then cryopreserved in liquid nitrogen vapor phase. Analytical flow cytometry was used to check the purity and quantity of every magnetically sorted T cell population. Genomic DNA was isolated from every sorted fraction and measured by UV absorbance on a Nanodrop 2000c.

TCR CDR3 regions were amplified from genomic DNA by multiplex PCR using the deep immunoSEQ assay. For each cell subset, the extracted genomic DNA was distributed evenly across all wells of several immunoSEQ 96-well plates, and each plate served as one replicate. For sorted subsets, 200 to 250 ng of genomic DNA, equivalent to about 30,000 T cell genomes, went into each replicate PCR. Purified libraries were measured with a Qubit 3.0 fluorometer, size-checked on a Bioanalyzer 2100, and measured again with the KAPA Library Quantification kit. Every immunoSEQ 96-well plate was sequenced on a dedicated single-read 150-cycle Illumina NextSeq 550 flow cell. Per the authors' processing: The immunoSEQ output contained only junctional sequences without quality scores, so filtering could not match that applied to full-length reads. To assign V/J genes and CDR3, sequences were annotated against IMGT germline references using PyIR, a Python wrapper for IgBLAST v1.9. Reads with weak V/J assignments (E-value above 1e-6), missing CDR3, stop codons, out-of-frame junctions, or ambiguous translated residues were removed. A V3J clonotype was defined by an identical inferred V gene, J gene, and CDR3 amino acid sequence. To compute the percentage overlap between repertoires, the number of shared unique clonotypes was divided by the size of the smaller repertoire. Three approaches were used to assess repertoire richness: RTK rarefaction, the Chao1 estimator, and Recon v2.1 estimates of unobserved clonotypes. Generation probabilities were computed with OLGA for all TCRbeta clonotypes obtained by the gDNA method from four donors. Imported from immuneACCESS, the table was reduced by TCRdb to in-frame sequences with V and J called. These copies leave out some clones; in studies compared against another copy, an unresolved V gene accounts for under half, and the cause of the remainder is not known. V, J and clone size are taken as reported in that table, and D and trimming were inferred from the DNA itself. The sample table lists around 2,000,000 clones, 85% to 95% of them with a count of one. In total, the top ten clones hold more than 0.1% of the sample.

Sequencing used naive CD4+ T cells sorted from blood. This sample's cell subset or site label indicates: CD45RA+ positively selected. This clonotype originated in a man aged 18 to 29 in good health. The chain joins TRBV6-5 to TRBJ1-4; TRBD1 is possibly the D segment (5 matching bases). This receptor carries the CDR3 CASSRGDQNEKLFF. The DNA sequence is as follows: TGTGCCAGCTCCCGGGGGGACCAAAATGAAAAACTGTTTTTT.